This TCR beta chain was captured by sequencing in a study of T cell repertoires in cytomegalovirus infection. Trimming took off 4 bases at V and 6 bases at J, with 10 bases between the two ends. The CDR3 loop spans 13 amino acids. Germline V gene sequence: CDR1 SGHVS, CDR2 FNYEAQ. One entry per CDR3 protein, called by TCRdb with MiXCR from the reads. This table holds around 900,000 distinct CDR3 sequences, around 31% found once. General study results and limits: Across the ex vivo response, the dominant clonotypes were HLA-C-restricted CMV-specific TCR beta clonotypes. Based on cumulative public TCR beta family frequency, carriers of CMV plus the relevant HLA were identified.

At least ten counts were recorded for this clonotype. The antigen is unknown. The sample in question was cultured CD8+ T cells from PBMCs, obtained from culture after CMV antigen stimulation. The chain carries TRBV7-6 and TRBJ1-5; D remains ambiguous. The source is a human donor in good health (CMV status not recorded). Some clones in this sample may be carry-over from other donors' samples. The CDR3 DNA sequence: TGTGCCAGCAGCTCCTGGCTCGGTCAGCCCCAGCATTTT. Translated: CASSSWLGQPQHF.